A single sample gave rise to the 2 T cell receptor beta chains below, sequenced in a study of memory CD4+ T cells and cytomegalovirus serostatus. Assay used: immunoSEQ multiplex PCR; TCRdb lists only in-frame clones, some missing. The sample has tens of thousands of clones; roughly three quarters are singletons. Single viable CD3+CD4+CD8-CD45RO+ cells were sorted as the memory CD4+ T cells. The sequencing input was memory CD4+ T cells from blood. Receptor source: an adult in good health and CMV-seropositive.

This clone was observed a few times. The chain recombines TRBV6-1 with TRBJ2-7, with D perhaps matching TRBD1 (5 bases). Trimming shortened V by 7 bases and J by 2 bases, and 9 bases separated the two germline ends. The CDR3 totals 12 residues. From germline, CDR1 is MNHNS and CDR2 SASEGT. The CDR3 nucleotides are TGTGCCAGCAATAGGGGAACCTACGAGCAGTACTTC. Translated, it gives CASNRGTYEQYF.

CDR3 protein: CASSLGPHEQFF. The DNA for the CDR3 is TGTGCCAGCAGCTTAGGCCCCCATGAGCAGTTCTTC. The genes are TRBV7-3 and TRBJ2-1, with D unclear. Per germline, CDR1 SGHTA and CDR2 FQGTGA. V was clipped by 2 bases and J by 8 bases, with 7 bases between them. There are 12 residues in the CDR3.